This T cell receptor beta chain was captured in a study of T cells after yellow fever vaccination. In this sample, this clonotype turned up many times. Via MiXCR, TCRdb re-called the 5' RACE reads, giving one row per CDR3 protein. The table shows about 310,000 distinct CDR3 sequences, with roughly 3.5% occurring only once. The CDR3 length is 11 residues. Deletions cut 9 bases from V and 1 base from J, with 6 bases between. The germline V gene has CDR1 SNHLY and CDR2 FYNNEI. The chain has TRBV2 and TRBJ2-5; the D is unclear. This clonotype originated in a man between 18 and 29 years old who received the YFV17D yellow fever vaccine. The source was PBMCs, collected on the day of the yellow fever booster vaccination. The CDR3 spells CARNTQETQYF. CDR3 nucleotide sequence: TGTGCCAGAAACACCCAAGAGACCCAGTACTTC.